This T cell receptor (beta chain) is drawn from a study of beta chain features in type 1 diabetes. Every single donor gave one heparinised blood draw, and these averaged approximately 120 mL. Researchers reported sorting CD4+ naive, central memory, regulatory and stem cell-like memory cells via CD45RO/CCR7/CD25/CD127/CD95/CD27. Every isolated RNA sample was fully reverse transcribed, so sequencing captured expressed TCRB transcripts. Sequencing used immunoSEQ multiplex PCR; TCRdb keeps in-frame clones, though not all of them. This sample has roughly 290,000 clones, with approximately 15% found just once. In the case of this clone: Its cognate antigen is unknown.

Study results and caveats: All four CD4+ subsets of Type 1 diabetes patients contained TCRB CDR3s that were moderately but significantly shorter.

V lost 8 bases to trimming and J lost 5 bases, with 9 bases between them. Germline V gene data show CDR1 as SGHAT and CDR2 as FQNNGV. There are 11 residues in the CDR3. The sequenced sample consisted of naive CD4+ T cells from blood. The chain links TRBV11-2 to TRBJ1-2; D is possibly TRBD1 (5 bases). This clonotype was obtained from a young man with type 1 diabetes. The CDR3 here is CASGALYGYTF. CDR3 in DNA: TGTGCCAGCGGGGCGCTTTATGGCTACACCTTC.